The rows below give T cell receptor beta chains drawn from one sample of a study of T cells in Graves' hyperthyroidism and ophthalmopathy. TCRdb re-called the multiplex PCR reads with MiXCR, one entry per CDR3 protein. The table records some 490,000 distinct CDR3 sequences, around 15% of them present only once. Source material: blood. The receptors stem from a woman aged 25 to 45 with Graves' ophthalmopathy. Both conserved end residues are trimmed from each CDR3.

J gene: TRBJ2-7
V gene: TRBV20-1
CDR3 protein: SARDEKGYYEQY

J gene: TRBJ2-1
V gene: TRBV9
CDR3 protein: ASSVGMAQNNEQF

J gene: TRBJ1-5
V gene: TRBV12-3/TRBV12-4
CDR3 protein: ASSYGQLNQPQH

J gene: TRBJ2-1
V gene: TRBV9
CDR3 protein: ASSVHGERYNEQF

J gene: TRBJ2-3
V gene: TRBV6-1
CDR3 protein: ASSDLEGNTQY

J gene: TRBJ1-4
V gene: TRBV12-3/TRBV12-4
CDR3 protein: ASSLERPNEKLF

J gene: TRBJ1-6
V gene: TRBV28
CDR3 protein: ASRIGQESPLH

J gene: TRBJ2-7
V gene: TRBV7-8
CDR3 protein: ASSETSGFTYEQY

J gene: TRBJ2-7
V gene: TRBV20-1
CDR3 protein: SAREVWATGGEQY

J gene: TRBJ2-5
V gene: TRBV5-6
CDR3 protein: ASQRPFQETQY

J gene: TRBJ2-7
V gene: TRBV2
CDR3 protein: AGLGVTGNYEQY

J gene: TRBJ1-1
V gene: TRBV27
CDR3 protein: ASSWTGGRTEAF

J gene: TRBJ1-2
V gene: TRBV28
CDR3 protein: ASTRENFYGYT

J gene: TRBJ2-1
V gene: TRBV30
CDR3 protein: AWNRNNEQF

J gene: TRBJ2-7
V gene: TRBV18
CDR3 protein: ASSPRGADEQY

J gene: TRBJ2-5
V gene: TRBV7-8
CDR3 protein: ASSLYGGRAEETQY

J gene: TRBJ2-3
V gene: TRBV28
CDR3 protein: ASRRWEGGSTDTQY

J gene: TRBJ2-2
V gene: TRBV6-2/TRBV6-3
CDR3 protein: ASSYSRGRTGELF

J gene: TRBJ1-2
V gene: TRBV27
CDR3 protein: ASSPPGVEGYT

J gene: TRBJ2-7
V gene: TRBV19
CDR3 protein: ASSIAGGYEQY

J gene: TRBJ2-7
V gene: TRBV28
CDR3 protein: ASRLDSAYEQY

J gene: TRBJ1-1
V gene: TRBV12-3/TRBV12-4
CDR3 protein: ASTAGHQAF

J gene: TRBJ2-2
V gene: TRBV5-1
CDR3 protein: ASSKGRDVGTGELF

J gene: TRBJ2-7
V gene: TRBV6-5
CDR3 protein: ASSSRLAVLRSYEQY

J gene: TRBJ2-7
V gene: TRBV13
CDR3 protein: ASSLGGQSNSYEQY

J gene: TRBJ1-4
V gene: TRBV28
CDR3 protein: ASRENGGTNEKLF

J gene: TRBJ2-1
V gene: TRBV30
CDR3 protein: AWSVSAGGPGEQF

J gene: TRBJ1-1
V gene: TRBV20-1
CDR3 protein: SAGTGDTEAF

J gene: TRBJ1-6
V gene: TRBV6-4
CDR3 protein: ASSVEQGPASPLH

J gene: TRBJ2-7
V gene: TRBV7-2
CDR3 protein: ASSSQTSHSGRTQLFPYEQY

J gene: TRBJ2-3
V gene: TRBV29-1
CDR3 protein: SVTKGSGSTDTQY

J gene: TRBJ1-1
V gene: TRBV19
CDR3 protein: ASRRWTGQNTEAF

J gene: TRBJ2-3
V gene: TRBV27
CDR3 protein: ASRQPGSAGGDTQY

J gene: TRBJ2-1
V gene: TRBV20-1
CDR3 protein: SASRAGLDNEQF

J gene: TRBJ1-6
V gene: TRBV6-1
CDR3 protein: ASSVRTSYNSPLH

J gene: TRBJ1-4
V gene: TRBV28
CDR3 protein: ASRAPEAPSEKLF

J gene: TRBJ2-1
V gene: TRBV5-8
CDR3 protein: ASSVQRLAGGVYNEQF

J gene: TRBJ2-1
V gene: TRBV27
CDR3 protein: ASSAAGGTYNEQF

J gene: TRBJ2-1
V gene: TRBV7-2
CDR3 protein: ASSPEDYSYNEQF

J gene: TRBJ2-7
V gene: TRBV29-1
CDR3 protein: SVAARQGACEQY

J gene: TRBJ2-1
V gene: TRBV7-9
CDR3 protein: ASSYPQGNEQF

J gene: TRBJ2-3
V gene: TRBV20-1
CDR3 protein: SASIRALTDTQY

J gene: TRBJ1-4
V gene: TRBV12-3/TRBV12-4
CDR3 protein: ASTWGSTNEKLF

J gene: TRBJ2-1
V gene: TRBV30
CDR3 protein: AWSQAGGLLTGYNEQF

J gene: TRBJ2-3
V gene: TRBV4-3
CDR3 protein: ASSQDMADTQY

J gene: TRBJ2-7
V gene: TRBV18
CDR3 protein: ASSPPLSDRGSYEQY

J gene: TRBJ2-3
V gene: TRBV7-2
CDR3 protein: ASSFGQGDTQY

J gene: TRBJ1-6
V gene: TRBV27
CDR3 protein: ASSLSTVGNSPLH

J gene: TRBJ2-6
V gene: TRBV28
CDR3 protein: ASSPPGPGANVLT

J gene: TRBJ2-5
V gene: TRBV6-5
CDR3 protein: ASSSSGVLAGVQETQY

J gene: TRBJ2-3
V gene: TRBV28
CDR3 protein: ASSIEVGGTDTQY